The clone carrying this T cell receptor (beta chain) was detected ten times or more. What it binds is not known. Germline assignment: CDR1 MNHNS and CDR2 SASEGT. V gave up 4 bases and J gave up 11 bases, with 14 bases separating them. There are 13 residues in the CDR3. Roughly three months, about 14 weeks, into antiretroviral therapy, follow-up blood was collected. Whole blood was used without fractionation, so all unsorted peripheral T cells were included. The source of the sample is a study of HIV-infected patients and healthy controls. Points from the study as a whole: Significant mean usage differences between HIV-infected patients and controls involved eight alpha and eight beta V genes. HIV-associated CDR3 frequencies dropped significantly during therapy; CMV-associated ones, mostly rising, changed nonsignificantly. Size-matched repertoire data failed to replicate the apparent Gini index recovery after therapy in HIV-infected patients.

Reverse transcription used approximately 500 ng RNA and constant-region primers for alpha and beta. Using multiplexing indices, alpha and beta chain libraries were generated apart by chain-specific third strand synthesis. MiXCR was run by TCRdb on the 5' RACE reads, yielding one entry per CDR3 protein. The repertoire holds around 11,000 distinct CDR3 sequences, with under 7% as singletons. This rearrangement joins TRBV6-1 to TRBJ1-4; possible D gene TRBD1, 5 bases. This sample comprised blood, obtained during antiretroviral therapy. The sequence was obtained from an adult with HIV infection. The donor label of this sample is uncertain. CDR3 sequence (DNA): TGTGCCAGCAGTGCTGGGGGTCTAGGGAAACTGTTTTTT. It is translated as CASSAGGLGKLFF.